This TCR beta chain was identified during a study of T cell responses to AZD1222 COVID-19 vaccine. Study at large: Investigators merged groups given second doses at roughly 4 or roughly 12 weeks. Points from the study as a whole: Spike regions recognized by vaccine-associated CD4 TCRs spanned the protein, led by 160-218 and 743-854. Rises in breadth and depth of Spike-specific TCRs came after two AZD1222 doses.

On this clone itself: Antigen: not known.

The assay was immunoSEQ multiplex PCR, and TCRdb's table has in-frame clones only and misses some. Of 150,000 or so clones in the sample, roughly 90% were seen once. This TCR came from an adult in good health. The specimen comprised peripheral blood, sampled on day 0 of AZD1222 vaccination.

CDR3 protein: CASSPGLNTEAFF. The CDR3 DNA reads as TGTGCCAGCAGCCCCGGGTTGAACACTGAAGCTTTCTTT. The rearrangement links TRBV3-1 (or the pseudogene TRBV3-2) to TRBJ1-1, with no clear D. V lost 4 bases to trimming and J lost 0 bases, with 6 bases between them. Germline assignment: CDR1 LGHDT and CDR2 YNNKEL (reference sequence). The CDR3 is made up of 13 amino acids.